The T cell receptor beta chain described here comes from a study of blood T cell repertoires in COVID-19. Study background: Samples taken during acute and convalescent COVID-19 were collected in the United States, Italy and Spain. T cells, B-cell-depleted T cells, or PBMCs provided the cDNA or gDNA that served as material.

This CDR3 comprises 14 residues. The germline V and J ends were trimmed by 3 bases and 0 bases, with 6 bases remaining between them. Germline V gives CDR1 MNHNS, CDR2 SASEGT. Of note for this clone: Other DNA sequences in the sample encode the same CDR3.

Original analysis: Estimates of nucleated cell counts were drawn from the amplification of reference gene primers. Using immunoSEQ multiplex PCR, the repertoire was profiled, and TCRdb retains in-frame clones only, with some absent. That table supplies the V and J calls and clone size; D and trimming were determined from the DNA. The sample has more than 85,000 clones, about 80% seen once. Sequencing was carried out using peripheral blood. The rearrangement links TRBV6-1 to TRBJ1-5, with a tentative D call TRBD1 (5 bases). The TCR originated in a man between 60 and 75 years old with acute or convalescent COVID-19. The CDR3 DNA reads TGTGCCAGCAGTGACGGACATAGCAATCAGCCCCAGCATTTT. Protein: CASSDGHSNQPQHF.